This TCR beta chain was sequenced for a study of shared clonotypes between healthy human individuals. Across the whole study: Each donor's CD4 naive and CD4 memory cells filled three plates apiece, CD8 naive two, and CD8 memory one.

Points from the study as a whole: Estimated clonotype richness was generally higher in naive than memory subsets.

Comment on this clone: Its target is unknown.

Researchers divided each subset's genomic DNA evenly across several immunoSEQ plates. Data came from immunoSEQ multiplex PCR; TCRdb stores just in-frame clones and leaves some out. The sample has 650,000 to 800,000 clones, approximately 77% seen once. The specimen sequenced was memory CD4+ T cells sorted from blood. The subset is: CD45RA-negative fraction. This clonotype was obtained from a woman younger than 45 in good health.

CDR3 sequence: CASSQGSAIQFTDTQYF. The CDR3 bases are TGTGCCAGCAGCCAAGGCTCGGCCATACAGTTCACAGATACGCAGTATTTT. V usage is TRBV14 and J usage is TRBJ2-3; D not resolved. This CDR3 is built from 17 residues. The germline V gene encodes CDR1 SGHDN and CDR2 FVKESK. The V end was cut by 1 base, the J end by 2 bases, with 16 bases between.